The 27 T cell receptor beta chains in this list originate from one sample, sequenced in a study of glioma-infiltrating T cells. TCR alpha and beta CDR3 regions were amplified from RNA using iRepertoire nested multiplex PCR. Using its own MiXCR run on the multiplex PCR reads, TCRdb lists one record per CDR3 protein. The sample shows 400,000 or so distinct CDR3 sequences, 41% of them seen only once. The sequencing input was glioma tissue, nonneoplastic brain tissue, or PBMCs (not recorded which). These receptors all come from a human donor with low-grade glioma or glioblastoma, undergoing nonglioma brain surgery, or in good health (not recorded which).

The V call is TRBV7-2, the J call TRBJ1-4; D is perhaps TRBD1 (5 bases). In germline, CDR1 is SGHTA, CDR2 FQGNSA. V was clipped by 4 bases and J by 8 bases, with 20 bases between them. This CDR3 spans 16 amino acids. The CDR3, as DNA: TGTGCCAGCAGCTCAAGATGGTTGGGGGTACGGGAAAAACTGTTTTTT. It translates to CASSSRWLGVREKLFF.

About this clonotype itself: A read error is likely, as this CDR3 ends without the conserved phenylalanine or tryptophan. This rearrangement joins TRBV4-1 to TRBJ2-5; tentatively, D is TRBD1 or TRBD2 (5 bases each). V was shortened by 1 base and J by 7 bases, with 7 bases between the two germline ends. In germline, CDR1 is MGHRA, CDR2 YSYEKL. This CDR3 has 12 residues. CDR3 sequence (DNA): TGCGCCAGCAGCCAAGTTGGGGGGACCCAGTACCTC. It specifies CASSQVGGTQYL.

This clonotype turned up a few times. The chain employs TRBV3-1 and TRBJ1-1; D not certain. There are 12 residues in the CDR3. CDR1 is LGHDT, CDR2 YNNKEL, per germline (reference sequence). V was trimmed by 2 bases and J by 8 bases, leaving 9 bases between them. The CDR3 reads CASSQILGEAFF. The CDR3 DNA reads as TGTGCCAGCAGCCAAATCCTCGGGGAAGCTTTCTTT.

Remarks on this clonotype: Relative to the germline gene, one junction end is altered; a read error may explain this. The chain recombines TRBV7-9 with TRBJ2-1; TRBD2 agrees at 8 bases. The CDR3 loop spans 15 amino acids. Germline CDR1 is SEHNR and CDR2 is FQNEAQ (reference sequence). CDR3 coding DNA: TGTGCCAGCAGCTTAGGGCTAGCGGGCTACAATGAGCGGTTCTTC. Its translation: CASSLGLAGYNERFF.

This clonotype was counted only a few times. The rearrangement uses TRBV20-1 and TRBJ2-5, with D possibly matching TRBD2 (6 bases). Germline V lookup: CDR1 DFQATT, CDR2 SNEGSKA (reference sequence). This CDR3 contains 13 residues. Trimming took 6 bases from V and 5 from J, leaving 16 bases between them. CDR3 residues: CSAADLGRETQYF. CDR3 DNA sequence: TGCAGTGCCGCCGACTTGGGGAGGGAGACCCAGTACTTC.

The rearrangement joins TRBV20-1 to TRBJ2-7; D is ambiguous. The CDR3 is 13 residues long. The V and J ends lost 3 bases and 3 bases respectively, with 12 bases between them. The germline CDR1 and CDR2 sequences are DFQATT and SNEGSKA (reference sequence). CDR3 nucleotides: TGCAGTGCTAGTCCTCATTCCGGCTACGAGCAGTACTTC. It encodes CSASPHSGYEQYF.

On this clonotype itself: A much larger clone is a single base away; this may be a read error. V and J are TRBV27 and TRBJ1-2, with 10 bases identical to TRBD1. This CDR3 contains 14 residues. With 6 bases clipped from V and 7 bases from J, the junction kept 8 bases outside the gene matches. Germline CDR1 is MNHEY and CDR2 is SMNVEV (reference sequence). The CDR3 nucleotides are TGTGCCAGCAGCCTGGGACAGGGGTTAGGTGGCTACACCTTC. Protein: CASSLGQGLGGYTF.

This chain connects TRBV10-3 to TRBJ1-5; no reliable D call. CDR3 length equals 13 residues. V was cut by 10 bases and J by 4 bases, with 14 bases left in between. The germline V gene encodes CDR1 ENHRY and CDR2 SYGVKD. The CDR3 DNA follows: TGTGCCACCGGACGGGCCCTGAATCAGCCCCAGCATTTT. This sequence encodes CATGRALNQPQHF.

V usage is TRBV20-1 and J usage is TRBJ1-1, with D perhaps TRBD1 (5 bases). The length of the CDR3 is 15 residues. V gave up 1 base and J gave up 2 bases, with 14 bases separating them. The germline gives CDR1 DFQATT, CDR2 SNEGSKA (reference sequence). CDR3 nucleotides: TGCAGTGCTAGAGGGCCGGGACGGCCTAACACTGAAGCTTTCTTT. It codes for CSARGPGRPNTEAFF.

There are a few counts of this clonotype. This chain joins TRBV20-1 and TRBJ2-7; the match to TRBD2 covers 12 bases. V shed 5 bases, J shed 4 bases, and the junction held 3 bases outside the gene matches. Germline V lookup: CDR1 DFQATT, CDR2 SNEGSKA (reference sequence). The CDR3 spans 13 residues. This chain's CDR3 is CSACLAGGYEQYF. In DNA, the CDR3 is TGCAGTGCTTGTCTAGCGGGAGGGTACGAGCAGTACTTC.

For this clonotype: A read error may be the cause here, since a much bigger clone is one base away. The CDR3 region has the DNA TGTGCCAGCAGTTACTCGAAGGGCGCGTCCAACTATGGCTACACCTTC. Translating gives CASSYSKGASNYGYTF. The chain uses TRBV6-2 or TRBV6-3 and TRBJ1-2; no clear D. The CDR3 extends over 16 amino acids. The germline V gene encodes CDR1 MNHEY and CDR2 SVGEGT. V lost 0 bases and J lost 2, with 13 bases in between.

This clonotype was counted a few times. This chain links TRBV7-6 with TRBJ2-1; TRBD1 matches at 7 bases. J was trimmed by 1 base and V by 5 bases; bases with no gene match: 8. CDR3 length: 16 amino acids. Germline CDR1 reads SGHVS; CDR2 reads FNYEAQ. The CDR3 sequence is CASSADRVNSYNEQFF. CDR3 nucleotide sequence: TGTGCCAGCAGCGCAGACAGGGTCAATTCCTACAATGAGCAGTTCTTC.

This clonotype occurred once. V gene TRBV20-1 combines with J gene TRBJ2-1; possibly TRBD2 for D (6 bases). Germline values: CDR1 DFQATT, CDR2 SNEGSKA (reference sequence). The CDR3 spans 12 residues. V was cut by 5 bases and J by 8 bases, with 13 bases left in between. This CDR3 reads CSACRGTDEQFF. The CDR3 nucleotides are TGCAGTGCTTGTCGCGGGACCGATGAGCAGTTCTTC.

The chain is built from TRBV7-6 and TRBJ1-1; maybe TRBD1 (6 bases). The CDR3 is 14 amino acids. V shed 4 bases and J shed 4 bases, with 13 bases lying between them. The germline V gene encodes CDR1 SGHVS and CDR2 FNYEAQ. CDR3 residues: CASSSRRGLTEAFF. Here the CDR3 DNA reads TGTGCCAGCAGCTCAAGGCGGGGGCTCACTGAAGCTTTCTTT.

This chain connects TRBV6-2 or TRBV6-3 to TRBJ1-1; D call uncertain. Trimming removed 6 bases at V and 4 bases at J, with 6 bases between. The CDR3 runs 11 residues. Germline V gene sequence: CDR1 MNHEY, CDR2 SVGEGT. CDR3 region: CASRASTEAFF. DNA for the CDR3: TGTGCCAGCAGGGCGAGCACTGAAGCTTTCTTT.

The chain recombines TRBV27 with TRBJ1-6, with a weak D call TRBD1 (5 bases). Germline loops: CDR1 MNHEY, CDR2 SMNVEV (reference sequence). The CDR3 contains 16 residues. With 0 bases removed from V and 3 bases from J, the gap between germline ends came to 9 bases. CDR3 sequence (DNA): TGTGCCAGCAGTTTATCGCCGGGGGTCTATAATTCACCCCTCCACTTT. Translated: CASSLSPGVYNSPLHF.

The sample holds many counts of this clonotype. The chain joins TRBV6-1 to TRBJ2-7; D uncertain. The CDR3 is made up of 11 amino acids. V lost 2 bases to trimming and J lost 3 bases, with 2 bases between them. From germline, CDR1 is MNHNS and CDR2 SASEGT. CDR3 in amino acids: CASSEYYEQYF. The CDR3, as DNA: TGTGCCAGCAGTGAATACTACGAGCAGTACTTC.

This chain links TRBV9 with TRBJ2-1; 10 bases are a match to TRBD2. The CDR3 loop spans 15 amino acids. The V gene end was trimmed by 1 base and the J gene end by 9 bases; junction bases not matched to a gene: 7. CDR1 SGDLS and CDR2 YYNGEE come from the germline V gene. This CDR3 reads CASSVTPSGSFEQFF. The CDR3 DNA sequence: TGTGCCAGCAGCGTAACCCCTAGCGGGAGCTTTGAGCAGTTCTTC.

This clonotype has at least ten counts. The rearrangement uses TRBV27 and TRBJ2-1; TRBD1 might be the D (6 bases). From germline, CDR1 is MNHEY and CDR2 SMNVEV (reference sequence). Trimming took off 5 bases at V and 3 bases at J, with 11 bases between the two ends. The CDR3 has 14 residues. CDR3 in DNA: TGTGCCAGCAGTCTCCGGGACAACTACAATGAGCAGTTCTTC. This codes for CASSLRDNYNEQFF.

This clonotype was seen at least ten times. V and J are TRBV6-1 and TRBJ2-3, with a tentative D call TRBD1 (6 bases). With 8 bases removed from V and 2 bases from J, the gap between germline ends came to 17 bases. This CDR3 has 15 residues. From germline, CDR1 is MNHNS and CDR2 SASEGT. CDR3 sequence (DNA): TGTGCCAGCGGAATACAGGGCCGACCCACAGATACGCAGTATTTT. Amino acids: CASGIQGRPTDTQYF.

The chain is built from TRBV7-9 and TRBJ2-5, with a possible D match to TRBD2 (5 bases). The V gene's germline CDR1 is SEHNR and CDR2 FQNEAQ (reference sequence). The V end was cut by 8 bases, the J end by 1 base, with 14 bases between. The CDR3 runs 14 residues. Here the CDR3 reads CASGWAGGQETQYF. The CDR3 region has the DNA TGTGCCAGCGGCTGGGCGGGCGGCCAAGAGACCCAGTACTTC.

The rearrangement uses TRBV7-2 and TRBJ2-6; 7 bases are a match to TRBD2. The trim removed 4 bases at V and 2 bases at J, leaving 17 bases unmatched. This CDR3 has 20 amino acids. Germline V gives CDR1 SGHTA, CDR2 FQGNSA. CDR3 in DNA: TGTGCCAGCAGCTCCCTCTCCCCCACGGCAGGGAGGGCTGGGGCCAACGTCCTGACTTTC. Residues: CASSSLSPTAGRAGANVLTF.

This clonotype was seen at least ten times. This chain connects TRBV27 to TRBJ1-2, with D possibly TRBD1 on 5 matching bases. The CDR3 consists of 13 residues. Trimming stripped 10 bases from V and 1 base from J, with 13 bases between. CDR1 and CDR2 from the germline V gene are MNHEY and SMNVEV (reference sequence). The CDR3 reads CATNGGNNYGYTF. The CDR3 nucleotides read TGTGCCACCAATGGGGGGAATAACTATGGCTACACCTTC.

The chain recombines TRBV28 with TRBJ2-1, with TRBD2 identical over 11 bases. Trimming removed 2 bases from V and 11 bases from J; junction bases left unmatched: 5. This CDR3 has 14 amino acids. CDR1 is MDHEN and CDR2 is SYDVKM in the germline V gene. The CDR3 coding sequence is TGTGCCAGCAGTTTAACTAGCGGGAGTAATAAGCAGTTCTTC. This sequence encodes CASSLTSGSNKQFF.

The chain has TRBV10-3 and TRBJ2-7; 7 bases align to TRBD1. Germline V gene lookup returns CDR1 ENHRY and CDR2 SYGVKD. The trim removed 6 bases at V and 0 bases at J, leaving 14 bases unmatched. The CDR3 extends over 17 amino acids. The CDR3 region is CAIRPSPGTVSSYEQYF. The CDR3 DNA is TGTGCCATCAGACCCTCCCCCGGGACAGTTTCCTCCTACGAGCAGTACTTC.

This clonotype was detected ten times or more. The V call is TRBV15, the J call TRBJ2-2; D perhaps matches TRBD2 (5 bases). This CDR3 is built from 14 residues. The germline CDR1 and CDR2 sequences are LNHNV and YYDKDF (reference sequence). V lost 0 bases and J lost 5, with 7 bases in between. The CDR3 DNA reads as TGTGCCACCAGCAGAGATTTAGCGACCGGGGAGCTGTTTTTT. This codes for CATSRDLATGELFF.

V and J are TRBV6-2 or TRBV6-3 and TRBJ2-1; TRBD1 matches at 10 bases. Unmatched junction bases numbered 19, after V lost 8 bases and J lost 9 bases. Looked up from germline, CDR1 is MNHEY and CDR2 is SVGEGT. The CDR3 contains 17 residues. This CDR3 reads CASGNGIGGQGFGEQFF. As DNA, the CDR3 is TGTGCCAGCGGCAACGGAATTGGGGGACAGGGGTTCGGTGAGCAGTTCTTC.